This T cell receptor (beta chain) was obtained from a study of blood T cell repertoires in COVID-19 (dated by TCRdb to 2019 to 2021). As for the study more broadly: The collaborator samples originated in the United States, Italy and Spain and spanned the acute and convalescent phases of COVID-19. The sample metadata nearly always contained a de-identified subject ID, COVID-19 status, age in years and sex. The prospective study material was composed of cDNA or gDNA derived from T cells, B-cell-depleted T cells, or PBMCs. Where available, HLA class I and class II types were taken from metadata supplied by the sample provider and were not determined by assay-based typing. The samples were drawn from the first 160 participants of the ongoing ImmuneRACE study and from 950 to 1,500 subjects provided by 6 global collaborators. The repertoires were released in a freely available public database meant as a resource for research on the immune response to SARS-CoV-2. The dataset comprised deeply sampled blood TCRbeta repertoires from subjects exposed to, actively infected with, or recovered from COVID-19.

As for this clone: Its antigen remains undetermined. Base-call qualities are not available, and no considerably larger clone is one nucleotide away.

V and J are trimmed by 1 base and 10 bases, and the gene matches miss 9 bases of the junction. From its cysteine to its phenylalanine, the CDR3 spans 15 amino acids. The CDR3 DNA has 45 bases and is translated from base 1. As encoded in the germline V gene, CDR1 is SGHTA while CDR2 is FQGTGA. Points the paper makes about the study in general: The quantity of clinical and demographic metadata differed by source and by participant and was supplied without curation.

In the prospective study, participants were about 18 to 90 years old, resided in 24 geographic areas of the United States, and were enrolled through a virtual design. In the prospective study, participants were assigned to cohorts based on the clinical history participants reported in a screening survey and a study questionnaire. Each participant in the prospective study had whole blood, serum and a nasopharyngeal or oropharyngeal swab collected by mobile phlebotomists. Prospective study participants could optionally give additional blood draws and questionnaires over an approximately 2-month period. Before DNA extraction, blood samples from the prospective study were shipped at room temperature or frozen. The immunoSEQ Assay, a bias-controlled multiplex PCR, was used to amplify TCRbeta CDR3 regions from genomic DNA. On the study's bioinformatics: Within the assay, amplification of reference gene primers was used to estimate how many nucleated cells each sample contained. To quantify the absolute abundance of each unique TCRbeta CDR3 rearrangement, sequence reads were collapsed and filtered. For each sample, productive Simpson clonality was calculated as the square root of Simpson's diversity index over productive rearrangements. In its TCRdb copy, this immuneACCESS table keeps in-frame sequences only and misses some clones. Where compared with another copy, unresolved V genes explain less than half of these, and the others have no known cause. That table supplies the V and J calls and clone size; D and trimming were determined from the DNA. The table for this sample lists hundreds of thousands of clones; around nine tenths of them were counted only once. Around 4% of the sample belongs to the ten largest clones.

This sequence was found in a woman in her 30s with acute COVID-19. The sample taken for sequencing was PBMCs or T cells enriched from blood (not recorded which). Recombination connected TRBV7-3 to TRBJ2-1; 8 bases in between match TRBD2. The CDR3 has the sequence CASSLIGGAPEEQFF. In nucleotides, the sequence is TGTGCCAGCAGCTTAATCGGGGGGGCCCCGGAAGAGCAGTTCTTC.